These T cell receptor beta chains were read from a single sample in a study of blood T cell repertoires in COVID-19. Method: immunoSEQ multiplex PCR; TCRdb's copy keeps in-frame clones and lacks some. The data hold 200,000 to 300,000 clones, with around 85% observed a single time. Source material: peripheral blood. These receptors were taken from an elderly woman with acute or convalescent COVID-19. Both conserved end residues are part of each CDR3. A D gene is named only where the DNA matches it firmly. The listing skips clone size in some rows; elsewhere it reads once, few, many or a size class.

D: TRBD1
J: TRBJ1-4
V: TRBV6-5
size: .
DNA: TGTGCCAGCAGTTACTCGCCGCCAGGGGGAGGTGAAAAACTGTTTTTT
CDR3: CASSYSPPGGGEKLFF

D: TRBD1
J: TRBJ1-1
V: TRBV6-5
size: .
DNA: TGTGCCACCTCGACAGGGCGGAACACTGAAGCTTTCTTT
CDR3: CATSTGRNTEAFF

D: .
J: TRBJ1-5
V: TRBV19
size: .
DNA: TGTGCCAGTAGTACCAAGACAGGAGGTCAGCCCCAGCATTTT
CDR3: CASSTKTGGQPQHF

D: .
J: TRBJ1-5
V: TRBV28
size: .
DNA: TGTGCCAGTTCACTCCAGGGTAGGATCGGCAATCAGCCCCAGCATTTT
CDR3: CASSLQGRIGNQPQHF

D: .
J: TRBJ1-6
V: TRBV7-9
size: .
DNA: TGTGCCAGCAGCCGAGGGGGGGTATCCTATAATTCACCCCTCCACTTT
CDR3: CASSRGGVSYNSPLHF

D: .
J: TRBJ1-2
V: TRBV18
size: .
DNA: TGTGCCAGCTCACCCCTGGACAATTTCCATGGCTACACCTTC
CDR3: CASSPLDNFHGYTF

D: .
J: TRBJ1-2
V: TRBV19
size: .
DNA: TGTGCCAGTAGTACCGTCACGGACACCTATGGCTACACCTTC
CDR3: CASSTVTDTYGYTF

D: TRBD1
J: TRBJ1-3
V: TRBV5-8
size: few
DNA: TGTGCCAGCAGAGCGACAGGGTCTCTGGACACCATATATTTT
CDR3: CASRATGSLDTIYF

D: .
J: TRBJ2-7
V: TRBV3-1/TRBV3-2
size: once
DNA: TGTGCCAGCAGCCAAGTCGGGGGTTTTAACGAGCAGTACTTC
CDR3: CASSQVGGFNEQYF

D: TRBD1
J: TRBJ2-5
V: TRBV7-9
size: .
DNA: TGTGCCAGCAGCTCAACAGGGGGGCCCCAGTACTTC
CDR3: CASSSTGGPQYF

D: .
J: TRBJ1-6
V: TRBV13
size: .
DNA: TGTGCCAGCAGCTTAGGGGGAGGCAGCGGTTCACCCCTCCACTTT
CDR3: CASSLGGGSGSPLHF

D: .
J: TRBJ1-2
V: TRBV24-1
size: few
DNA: TGTGCCACCAGTGAATCTACGCGGAGTGGCTACACCTTC
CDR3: CATSESTRSGYTF

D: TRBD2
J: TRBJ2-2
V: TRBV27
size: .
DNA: TGTGCCAGCAGTTTCGGGACTAGCGGGGGGGCGGGCACCGGGGAGCTGTTTTTT
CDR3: CASSFGTSGGAGTGELFF

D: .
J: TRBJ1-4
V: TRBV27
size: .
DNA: TGTGCCAGCAGGCCGGTCGGTCTTGAGAATGAAAAACTGTTTTTT
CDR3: CASRPVGLENEKLFF

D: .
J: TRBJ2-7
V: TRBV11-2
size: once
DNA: TGTGCCAGCAGCCTTAAATTTTACGAGCAGTACTTC
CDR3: CASSLKFYEQYF